The 30 T cell receptor beta chains given below trace back to one sample, sequenced in a study of T-cell reconstitution after alpha-beta-depleted transplantation in children (dated by TCRdb to 2016 to 2017). What the time point label conveys for this sample: day 60 (about 2 months) after transplantation. Explained via the paper, the treatment or condition label denotes: allogeneic hematopoietic cell transplantation with graft depleted of TCRalphabeta T cells and CD19 B cells. Libraries were made using PCR. The sequencer listed for this sample is Illumina HiSeq 2500. TCR libraries were prepared with molecular barcoding, using unique molecular identifiers to normalize TCRbeta repertoire quantification. The public sequencing data were trimmed at Q25 with fastp and processed into clonotypes with MiXCR by TCRdb, which kept only in-frame beta chains. For every CDR3 protein sequence, its rows merge into one entry that carries the most common genes and DNA. The sample records 40,000 to 55,000 distinct CDR3 sequences, under 6.5% of which are singletons. Over 25% of the sample is in the top ten clones.

Specimen: PBMCs, mostly from graft donor cells, collected 60 days after TCRalphabeta/CD19-depleted stem cell transplant. All receptors come from a female patient aged 2-9 years who had a stem cell transplant for aplastic anemia, so the T cells may come from the graft donor.

This clonotype was detected many times. The chain carries TRBV7-2 and TRBJ2-1; 10 positions match TRBD2. With V trimmed by 6 bases and J by 4 bases, 6 bases remained unmatched. Per the germline V gene, CDR1 is SGHTA and CDR2 is FQGNSA. The length of the CDR3 is 15 residues. In DNA form, the CDR3 reads TGTGCCAGCAGGATAGCGGGGGGCGGATACAATGAGCAGTTCTTC. Translation gives CASRIAGGGYNEQFF.

Ten or more counts support this clonotype. The genes are TRBV7-3 and TRBJ2-1, with 7 bases fitting TRBD2. The V gene end was trimmed by 5 bases and the J gene end by 8 bases; junction bases not matched to a gene: 6. The V gene's germline CDR1 is SGHTA and CDR2 FQGTGA. This CDR3 spans 13 amino acids. This chain's CDR3 is CASSRRGGDEQFF. The CDR3 DNA reads TGTGCCAGCAGCCGCCGGGGAGGGGATGAGCAGTTCTTC.

This clonotype was counted many times. J is TRBJ1-2 and V is TRBV28; TRBD1 matches at 11 bases. The V gene end was trimmed by 1 base and the J gene end by 5 bases; junction bases not matched to a gene: 6. The CDR3 sequence is 16 residues long. Germline lookup yields CDR1 MDHEN and CDR2 SYDVKM. CDR3 in amino acids: CASSLLPGQGGYGYTF. CDR3 bases: TGTGCCAGCAGTTTATTGCCGGGACAGGGGGGATATGGCTACACCTTC.

The chain has TRBV20-1 and TRBJ2-4; maybe TRBD2 (7 bases). Germline assignment: CDR1 DFQATT and CDR2 SNEGSKA (reference sequence). The CDR3 is 15 amino acids. V gave up 0 bases and J gave up 1 base, with 10 bases separating them. CDR3 in DNA: TGCAGTGCTAGAGAAGGGGGGGGGGCCAAAAACATTCAGTACTTC. Encoded protein: CSAREGGGAKNIQYF.

The sample holds many counts of this clonotype. This chain joins TRBV5-1 and TRBJ2-5; 8 bases match TRBD2. V lost 0 bases to trimming and J lost 4 bases; unmatched junction nucleotides: 8. The CDR3 loop spans 16 amino acids. The germline V gene has CDR1 SGHRS and CDR2 YFSETQ. CDR3: CASSLDTGGAGETQYF. CDR3 DNA sequence: TGCGCCAGCAGCTTGGATACCGGGGGGGCCGGAGAGACCCAGTACTTC.

This clonotype showed up many times. The rearrangement joins TRBV5-8 to TRBJ2-7; D is perhaps TRBD1 (6 bases). Deletions cut 0 bases from V and 0 bases from J, with 10 bases between. Germline values: CDR1 SGHTS, CDR2 YDEGEE. The CDR3 has 15 amino acids. Written as DNA, the CDR3 is TGTGCCAGCAGCTTGGGTACAGGGACCTCCTACGAGCAGTACTTC. It is translated as CASSLGTGTSYEQYF.

This clonotype has at least ten counts. J is TRBJ1-2 and V is TRBV6-5; no firm D call. V shed 0 bases and J shed 4 bases, with 15 bases lying between them. CDR3 size: 16 residues. CDR1 is MNHEY and CDR2 is SVGAGI in the germline V gene. In nucleotides, the CDR3 is TGTGCCAGCAGTTACTCGTTTTTGACGGGAGGCTATGGCTACACCTTC. Amino acids: CASSYSFLTGGYGYTF.

Many counts were recorded for this clonotype. The genes are TRBV7-9 and TRBJ1-5, with a weak D call TRBD1 (6 bases). Per germline, CDR1 SEHNR and CDR2 FQNEAQ (reference sequence). Trimming pared 5 bases from V and 8 bases from J, leaving 13 bases between. The CDR3 runs 13 residues. In nucleotides, the CDR3 is TGTGCCAGCAGCGATTGGGGGCTTGAGCCCCAGCATTTT. It specifies CASSDWGLEPQHF. The full variable domain, with the rest looked up from reference TRBV7-9 and TRBJ1-5, is DTGVSQNPRHKITKRGQNVTFRCDPISEHNRLYWYRQTLGQGPEFLTYFQNEAQLEKSRLLSDRFSAERPKGSFSTLEIQRTEQGDSAMYLCASSDWGLEPQHFGDGTRLSIL.

This clonotype was observed a handful of times. The chain recombines TRBV28 with TRBJ2-7; maybe TRBD2 (6 bases). Trimming pared 3 bases from V and 1 base from J, leaving 13 bases between. Germline loops: CDR1 MDHEN, CDR2 SYDVKM. The CDR3 is made up of 15 amino acids. The CDR3 reads CASSFLGRGSYEQYF. The DNA for the CDR3 is TGTGCCAGCAGTTTCCTAGGGCGGGGATCCTACGAGCAGTACTTC. The full variable domain, completed using reference TRBV28 and TRBJ2-7, is DVKVTQSSRYLVKRTGEKVFLECVQDMDHENMFWYRQDPGLGLRLIYFSYDVKMKEKGDIPEGYSVSREKKERFSLILESASTNQTSMYLCASSFLGRGSYEQYFGPGTRLTVT.

This clonotype was counted many times. V gene TRBV20-1 combines with J gene TRBJ2-3; D not resolved. This CDR3 is 12 amino acids long. With 4 bases removed from V and 3 bases from J, the gap between germline ends came to 8 bases. Per germline, CDR1 DFQATT and CDR2 SNEGSKA (reference sequence). The CDR3, as DNA: TGCAGTGCTACTCCGGCGACAGATACGCAGTATTTT. Amino acid sequence: CSATPATDTQYF.

Many counts were recorded for this clonotype. The chain carries TRBV4-2 and TRBJ2-3; the D is unclear. The CDR3 is 12 residues long. V lost 4 bases and J 6 bases, leaving 8 bases between the germline ends. The germline V gene encodes CDR1 LGHNA and CDR2 YNFKEQ. DNA for the CDR3: TGTGCCAGCAGCCCTACCTTGGATACGCAGTATTTT. Its protein product is CASSPTLDTQYF.

In this sample, this clonotype turned up many times. This rearrangement joins TRBV12-3 or TRBV12-4 to TRBJ2-7; tentatively, D is TRBD2 (6 bases). Trimming left V 6 bases short and J 4 bases short, with 19 bases between. CDR3 length: 15 residues. The CDR3 region has the DNA TGTGCCAGCAGCTCGGGACCGGGTGGGGGGTACGAGCAGTACTTC. Its protein is CASSSGPGGGYEQYF.

This clonotype showed up just a few times. The genes are TRBV6-5 and TRBJ1-5; tentatively, D is TRBD1 (6 bases). The CDR3 extends over 14 amino acids. V was cut by 6 bases and J by 5 bases, with 14 bases left in between. Germline-derived CDR1 and CDR2 are MNHEY and SVGAGI. CDR3: CASRQGQGDQPQHF. The CDR3 DNA reads as TGTGCCAGCAGGCAGGGGCAGGGAGATCAGCCCCAGCATTTT.

The sample holds many counts of this clonotype. This rearrangement joins TRBV15 to TRBJ1-1, with TRBD1 as a possible D gene (5 bases). Germline V gene lookup returns CDR1 LNHNV and CDR2 YYDKDF (reference sequence). The CDR3 is 14 amino acids. The V and J ends lost 5 bases and 1 base respectively, with 11 bases between them. The CDR3 coding sequence is TGTGCCACCAGCTGGGGACGGAGGAACACTGAAGCTTTCTTT. This codes for CATSWGRRNTEAFF.

This clonotype has more than one count but fewer than ten. The CDR3 DNA sequence: TGTGCCAGCAAGGAGGGTGTCTCCTACAATGAGCAGTTCTTC. Amino acid sequence: CASKEGVSYNEQFF. This chain joins TRBV27 and TRBJ2-1; maybe TRBD2 (6 bases). V dropped 7 bases and J dropped 0 bases, with 10 bases sitting between them. This CDR3 spans 14 amino acids. Looked up from germline, CDR1 is MNHEY and CDR2 is SMNVEV (reference sequence).

V usage is TRBV7-9 and J usage is TRBJ1-2; the D gene is possibly TRBD1 (6 bases). V lost 2 bases and J lost 4, with 8 bases in between. Germline CDR1 reads SEHNR; CDR2 reads FQNEAQ (reference sequence). This CDR3 has 13 residues. The CDR3: CASSLRDTYGYTF. CDR3 coding DNA: TGTGCCAGCAGCTTACGGGACACCTATGGCTACACCTTC.

This clonotype has a count of ten or more. The V and J genes are TRBV20-1 and TRBJ2-3; D is unclear. The V gene lost 1 base and the J gene lost 2 bases, with 10 bases spanning the gap. This CDR3 contains 14 residues. The germline V gene encodes CDR1 DFQATT and CDR2 SNEGSKA (reference sequence). CDR3 loop: CSARVSTYTDTQYF. In DNA, the CDR3 is TGCAGTGCTAGAGTATCTACCTACACAGATACGCAGTATTTT.

The table lists this clonotype with many counts. The chain links TRBV28 to TRBJ1-1; D is unresolved. V dropped 3 bases and J dropped 3 bases, with 2 bases sitting between them. The CDR3 length is 11 residues. Germline CDR1 MDHEN, CDR2 SYDVKM. The CDR3 region is CASSFYTEAFF. CDR3 coding DNA: TGTGCCAGCAGTTTTTACACTGAAGCTTTCTTT. Full variable domain (missing parts from reference TRBV28 and TRBJ1-1): DVKVTQSSRYLVKRTGEKVFLECVQDMDHENMFWYRQDPGLGLRLIYFSYDVKMKEKGDIPEGYSVSREKKERFSLILESASTNQTSMYLCASSFYTEAFFGQGTRLTVV.

The rearrangement uses TRBV19 and TRBJ2-6; D not certain. This CDR3 is 15 amino acids long. Deletions cut 4 bases from V and 2 bases from J, with 9 bases between. The germline CDR1 and CDR2 sequences are LNHDA and SQIVND (reference sequence). CDR3 sequence reads: CASSKAEAGANVLTF. The CDR3 DNA sequence: TGTGCCAGTAGTAAGGCTGAGGCTGGGGCCAACGTCCTGACTTTC.

This clonotype has a count of ten or more. The chain has TRBV20-1 and TRBJ2-2; 7 bases fit TRBD1. The CDR3 consists of 15 residues. The V gene's germline CDR1 is DFQATT and CDR2 SNEGSKA (reference sequence). The V gene end was trimmed by 5 bases and the J gene end by 3 bases; junction bases not matched to a gene: 9. For the CDR3, the DNA is TGCAGTGCTGGGCCAATTGGGACAGACACCGGGGAGCTGTTTTTT. It specifies CSAGPIGTDTGELFF.

The chain links TRBV20-1 to TRBJ2-7; D not certain. This CDR3 has 11 residues. The V and J ends lost 3 bases and 7 bases respectively, with 10 bases between them. Germline values: CDR1 DFQATT, CDR2 SNEGSKA (reference sequence). The CDR3 DNA follows: TGCAGTGCTAGTAGCCTTTGGGAGCAGTACTTC. It codes for CSASSLWEQYF.

This clonotype has at least ten counts. The CDR3 here is CASSTQGAGAYEQYF. The CDR3 DNA reads as TGTGCCAGCAGTACCCAGGGGGCGGGAGCCTACGAGCAGTACTTC. The V gene is TRBV27, the J gene TRBJ2-7; D is perhaps TRBD1 (8 bases). Germline CDR1 is MNHEY and CDR2 is SMNVEV (reference sequence). There are 15 residues in the CDR3. V shed 5 bases and J shed 2 bases, with 16 bases lying between them.

The sample holds many counts of this clonotype. This chain connects TRBV30 to TRBJ1-1; D is ambiguous. The V end was cut by 2 bases, the J end by 0 bases, with 4 bases between. This CDR3 has 12 residues. Germline CDR1 GTSNPN, CDR2 SVGIG (reference sequence). The DNA for the CDR3 is TGTGCCTGGAGTTTTCTGAACACTGAAGCTTTCTTT. Its translation: CAWSFLNTEAFF.

The chain is built from TRBV5-1 and TRBJ2-3, with 8 bases aligning to TRBD1. Per the germline V gene, CDR1 is SGHRS and CDR2 is YFSETQ. The V gene end was trimmed by 0 bases and the J gene end by 0 bases; junction bases not matched to a gene: 12. This CDR3 is 19 amino acids long. CDR3: CASSLAGQVRLSSTDTQYF. In DNA, the CDR3 is TGCGCCAGCAGCTTGGCGGGACAGGTCCGGTTGTCTAGCACAGATACGCAGTATTTT.

This clonotype has at least ten counts. The chain joins TRBV20-1 to TRBJ2-3; perhaps TRBD2 as D (6 bases). Germline values: CDR1 DFQATT, CDR2 SNEGSKA (reference sequence). This CDR3 is 13 amino acids long. V was trimmed by 2 bases and J by 9 bases, leaving 15 bases between them. CDR3 region: CSARRDSPGTQYF. DNA for the CDR3: TGCAGTGCTAGACGGGACTCCCCAGGGACGCAGTATTTT.

This clonotype has ten or more counts. The rearrangement links TRBV20-1 to TRBJ2-3, with 9 nucleotides matching TRBD2. There are 14 residues in the CDR3. Trimming took 4 bases from V and 3 from J; bases not matched to a gene: 5. Germline V lookup: CDR1 DFQATT, CDR2 SNEGSKA (reference sequence). CDR3 bases: TGCAGTGCTACGCGGGGGGGCCTGACAGATACGCAGTATTTT. The encoded protein is CSATRGGLTDTQYF.

This clonotype was seen more than once but under ten times. The chain recombines TRBV28 with TRBJ2-1, with D tentatively TRBD1 (5 bases). The length of the CDR3 is 16 residues. Germline CDR1 MDHEN, CDR2 SYDVKM. V shed 5 bases and J shed 5 bases, with 19 bases lying between them. The chain's CDR3 is CASSPQTEPGHNEQFF. In DNA form, the CDR3 reads TGTGCCAGCAGTCCACAGACAGAACCCGGACACAATGAGCAGTTCTTC.

In its sample, this clonotype was seen many times. The chain is built from TRBV7-8 and TRBJ1-6; no clear D gene. Trimming shortened V by 5 bases and J by 0 bases, and 8 bases separated the two germline ends. Germline CDR1 and CDR2: SGHVS and FQNEAQ. This CDR3 spans 15 amino acids. The CDR3 DNA reads TGTGCCAGCAGCCCACAGCTCTCCTATAATTCACCCCTCCACTTT. Translated: CASSPQLSYNSPLHF.

The chain uses TRBV18 and TRBJ2-1, with 10 bases identical to TRBD2. The CDR3 contains 19 residues. J lost 0 bases, V lost 2 bases, and 10 bases had no gene match. The germline gives CDR1 KGHSH, CDR2 LQKENI. The DNA of the CDR3 is TGTGCCAGCTCACCAAAAACAGAACTAGCGGGGAACTCCTACAATGAGCAGTTCTTC. Translating it yields CASSPKTELAGNSYNEQFF.

This clonotype was observed a handful of times. The CDR3 here is CAYDRVHTEAFF. CDR3 DNA: TGTGCCTACGACAGAGTACACACTGAAGCTTTCTTT. V gene TRBV30 combines with J gene TRBJ1-1; possible D gene TRBD1, 5 bases. Germline V gives CDR1 GTSNPN, CDR2 SVGIG (reference sequence). The V gene lost 7 bases and the J gene lost 3 bases, with 12 bases spanning the gap. The CDR3 runs 12 residues.